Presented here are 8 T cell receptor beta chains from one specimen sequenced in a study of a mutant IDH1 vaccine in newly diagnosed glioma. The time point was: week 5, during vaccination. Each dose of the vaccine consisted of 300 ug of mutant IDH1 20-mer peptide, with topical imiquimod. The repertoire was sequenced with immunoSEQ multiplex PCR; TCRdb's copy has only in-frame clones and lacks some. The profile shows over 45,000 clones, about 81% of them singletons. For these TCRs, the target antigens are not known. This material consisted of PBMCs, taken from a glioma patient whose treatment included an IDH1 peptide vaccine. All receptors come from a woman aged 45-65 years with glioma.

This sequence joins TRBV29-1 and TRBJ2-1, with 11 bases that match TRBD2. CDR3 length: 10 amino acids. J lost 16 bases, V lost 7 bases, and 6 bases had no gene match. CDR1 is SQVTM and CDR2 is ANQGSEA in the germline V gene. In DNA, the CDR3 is TGCAGCGCTAGCGGGGGGCCGGAATTCTTC. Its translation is CSASGGPEFF.

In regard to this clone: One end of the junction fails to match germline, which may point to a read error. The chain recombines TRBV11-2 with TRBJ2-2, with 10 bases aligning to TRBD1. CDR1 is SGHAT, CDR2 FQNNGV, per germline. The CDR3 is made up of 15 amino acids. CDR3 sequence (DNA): TGTGCCAGCAGCATAGACAGGGGGCGCGTCGGGGAGCTGTTTTTT. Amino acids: CASSIDRGRVGELFF.

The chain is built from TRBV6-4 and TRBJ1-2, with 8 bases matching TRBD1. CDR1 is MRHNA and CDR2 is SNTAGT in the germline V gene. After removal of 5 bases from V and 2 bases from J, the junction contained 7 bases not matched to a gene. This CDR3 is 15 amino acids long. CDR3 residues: CASSRTGTGNYGYTF. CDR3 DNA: TGTGCCAGCAGTAGAACCGGGACAGGCAACTATGGCTACACCTTC.

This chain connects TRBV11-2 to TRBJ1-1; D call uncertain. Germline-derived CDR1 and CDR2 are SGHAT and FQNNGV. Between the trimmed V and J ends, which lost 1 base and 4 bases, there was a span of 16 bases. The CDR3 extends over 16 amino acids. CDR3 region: CASSLVAGLKGTEAFF. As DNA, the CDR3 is TGTGCCAGCAGCTTAGTAGCAGGTCTCAAGGGCACTGAAGCTTTCTTT.

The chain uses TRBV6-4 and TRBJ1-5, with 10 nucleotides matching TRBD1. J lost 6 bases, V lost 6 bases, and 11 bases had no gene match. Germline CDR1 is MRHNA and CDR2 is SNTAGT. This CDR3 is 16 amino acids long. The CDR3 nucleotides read TGTGCCAGCAGAAAACCGGGACAGGGGTTAAGTCAGCCCCAGCATTTT. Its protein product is CASRKPGQGLSQPQHF.

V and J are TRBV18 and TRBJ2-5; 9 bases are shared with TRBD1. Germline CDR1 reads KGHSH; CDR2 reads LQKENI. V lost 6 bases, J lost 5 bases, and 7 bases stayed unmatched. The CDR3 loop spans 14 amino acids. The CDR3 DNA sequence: TGTGCCAGCTCGCGGACAGGGGAAGGGGAGACCCAGTACTTC. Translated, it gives CASSRTGEGETQYF.

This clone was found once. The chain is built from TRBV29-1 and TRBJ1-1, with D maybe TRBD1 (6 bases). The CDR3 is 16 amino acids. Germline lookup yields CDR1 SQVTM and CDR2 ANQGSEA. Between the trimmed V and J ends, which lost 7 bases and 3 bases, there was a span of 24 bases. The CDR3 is CSARRTVRVADTEAFF. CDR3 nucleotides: TGCAGCGCCCGTAGGACAGTTCGTGTGGCGGACACTGAAGCTTTCTTT. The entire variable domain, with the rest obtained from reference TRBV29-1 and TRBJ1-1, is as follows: SAVISQKPSRDICQRGTSLTIQCQVDSQVTMMFWYRQQPGQSLTLIATANQGSEATYESGFVIDKFPISRPNLTFSTLTVSNMSPEDSSIYLCSARRTVRVADTEAFFGQGTRLTVV.

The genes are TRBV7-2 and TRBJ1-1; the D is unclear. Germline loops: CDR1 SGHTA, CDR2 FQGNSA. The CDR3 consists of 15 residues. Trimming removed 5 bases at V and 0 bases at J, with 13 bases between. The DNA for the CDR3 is TGTGCCAGCAGCCTGACGCTACTCGTGAACACTGAAGCTTTCTTT. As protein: CASSLTLLVNTEAFF. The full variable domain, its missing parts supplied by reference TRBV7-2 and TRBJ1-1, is GAGVSQSPSNKVTEKGKDVELRCDPISGHTALYWYRQSLGQGLEFLIYFQGNSAPDKSGLPSDRFSAERTGGSVSTLTIQRTQQEDSAVYLCASSLTLLVNTEAFFGQGTRLTVV.